This TCR beta chain was captured by sequencing in a study of CD8 T cells in ankylosing spondylitis (dated by TCRdb to the late 2010s). Study-wide context: The study profiled T cell receptor beta repertoires in healthy donors and ankylosing spondylitis patients to find disease-linked TCR variants. The full study cohort comprised about 25 ankylosing spondylitis patients and some 100 healthy donors. Peripheral blood samples were taken, and synovial fluid was additionally collected from ankylosing spondylitis patients. General findings and caveats noted by the study authors: Some of the motif variants had been reported before in the synovial fluid and blood of reactive arthritis patients, a finding that suggests common disease-initiation mechanisms. Blood from ankylosing spondylitis patients appeared to be characterized by a TCR beta motif composed of under 10 highly homologous amino acid variants. In peripheral blood, the disease-linked clones were found at relatively low frequencies and had a CD8+ phenotype. The disease-linked clones were reported to be significantly enriched in matched synovial fluid samples from ankylosing spondylitis patients.

Sequencing relied on an Illumina HiSeq 2500. Quantitative 5'-RACE with molecular barcodes was used to prepare TCR beta libraries. In the source study's methods: A new computational method, built on a probabilistic model of VDJ rearrangement, was used to identify disease-linked TCR variants. TCRdb cleaned the public reads at Q25 with fastp, built clones with MiXCR and kept in-frame beta chains. One record per CDR3 amino acid sequence lists the most common genes and DNA. For this entry, the V and J calls and clone size follow TCRdb and not the study's own pipeline. This sample holds about 250,000 distinct CDR3 sequences; more than 15% were observed only once. The biggest ten clones account for approximately 33% of the sample. V is pared back by 2 bases and J by 1 base, with 17 bases lying between the germline termini. Its CDR3 holds 17 amino acids, cysteine through phenylalanine. CDR3 DNA only is kept here, 51 bases in frame from base 1. From the germline V gene, CDR1 is MGHRA and CDR2 is YSYEKL.

This clonotype appeared many times. The specificity of this receptor is unknown. Base qualities are not at hand, and no much larger clone is one base apart. The source of this sequence is a male donor with ankylosing spondylitis or in good health (not recorded which). The V and J segments used are TRBV4-1 and TRBJ2-5; the D call is tentative, TRBD1 or TRBD2, as each matches 6 bases. Specimen: blood, either unsorted or a sorted T cell fraction (not recorded which). In nucleotides, the sequence is TGCGCCAGCAGCCAATACAGACGTGGGGGGCCCCAAGAGACCCAGTACTTC. This translates into CASSQYRRGGPQETQYF.